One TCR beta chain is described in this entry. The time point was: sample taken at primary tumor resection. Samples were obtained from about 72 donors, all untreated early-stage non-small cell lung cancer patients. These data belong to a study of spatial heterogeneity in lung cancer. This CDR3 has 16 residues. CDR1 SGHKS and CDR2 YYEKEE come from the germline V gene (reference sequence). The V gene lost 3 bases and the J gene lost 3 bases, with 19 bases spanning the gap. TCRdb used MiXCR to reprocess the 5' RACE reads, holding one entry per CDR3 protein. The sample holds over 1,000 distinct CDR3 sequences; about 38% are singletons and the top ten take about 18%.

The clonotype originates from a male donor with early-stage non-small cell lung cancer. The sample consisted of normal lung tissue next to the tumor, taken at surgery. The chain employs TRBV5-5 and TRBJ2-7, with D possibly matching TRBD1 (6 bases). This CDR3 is CASSWKPGQSSYEQYF. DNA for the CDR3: TGTGCCAGCAGCTGGAAACCGGGACAAAGTAGCTACGAGCAGTACTTC. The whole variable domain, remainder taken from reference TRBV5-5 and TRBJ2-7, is DAGVTQSPTHLIKTRGQQVTLRCSPISGHKSVSWYQQVLGQGPQFIFQYYEKEERGRGNFPDRFSARQFPNYSSELNVNALLLGDSALYLCASSWKPGQSSYEQYFGPGTRLTVT.